Listed below are T cell receptor beta chains from one sample, sequenced in a study of PD-L1 blockade in urothelial cancer. Generated by immunoSEQ multiplex PCR, the TCRdb table keeps only in-frame clones and is missing some. Among roughly 74,000 clones, roughly 87% were seen once, and the ten largest hold approximately 6%. The material sequenced was PBMCs, taken around atezolizumab (anti-PD-L1) treatment. The receptors derive from a woman between 65 and 79 years old with urothelial cancer. Each CDR3 is given with its conserved first and last residue. Each record gives: J gene, D gene, V gene, clone size, CDR3 protein, CDR3 DNA. A D gene is named only where the DNA matches it firmly. Some rows have no size entry. The others give once, few or many, or a class for an expanded clone.

TRBJ2-7	NA	TRBV30	NA	CAWSSGPEQYF	TGTGCCTGGAGTAGCGGTCCCGAGCAGTACTTC
TRBJ1-1	NA	TRBV10-3	NA	CAISGGGGTEAFF	TGTGCCATCAGTGGCGGAGGCGGGACTGAAGCTTTCTTT
TRBJ1-1	NA	TRBV5-5	NA	CASSLWQGWEAFF	TGTGCCAGCAGCTTGTGGCAGGGCTGGGAAGCTTTCTTT
TRBJ2-5	TRBD1	TRBV9	NA	CASSGGTLDRGRETQYF	TGTGCCAGCAGCGGAGGGACTTTGGACAGGGGACGGGAGACCCAGTACTTC
TRBJ1-1	TRBD1	TRBV5-4	once	CASSLVDRGPKMNTEAFF	TGTGCCAGCAGCTTGGTGGACAGGGGCCCCAAAATGAACACTGAAGCTTTCTTT
TRBJ2-7	NA	TRBV5-1	NA	CASSMQGRSYEQYF	TGCGCCAGCAGCATGCAGGGGCGCTCCTACGAGCAGTACTTC
TRBJ1-5	NA	TRBV27	NA	CASSLERAHGQPQHF	TGTGCCAGCAGTTTAGAGAGGGCCCACGGTCAGCCCCAGCATTTT
TRBJ2-1	TRBD2	TRBV4-1	NA	CASSPPPGRTSGLGQFF	TGCGCCAGCAGCCCTCCCCCCGGACGGACTAGCGGGCTAGGGCAGTTCTTC
TRBJ1-6	TRBD1	TRBV6-6	NA	CASRGGTGTGRSPLHF	TGTGCCAGCAGAGGGGGCACTGGGACAGGAAGATCACCCCTCCACTTT
TRBJ2-1	TRBD2	TRBV7-3	NA	CASSLTSGSTSYNEQFF	TGTGCCAGCAGCTTAACTAGCGGGAGTACGTCCTACAATGAGCAGTTCTTC
TRBJ2-7	NA	TRBV2	NA	CASSEGGWAYEQYF	TGTGCCAGCAGTGAGGGCGGGTGGGCCTACGAGCAGTACTTC
TRBJ2-5	TRBD2	TRBV7-2	NA	CASSLLAGEQETQYF	TGTGCCAGCAGCTTATTAGCGGGGGAACAAGAGACCCAGTACTTC